The 27 T cell receptor beta chains below all came from one sample that was sequenced in a study of Ad26.COV2.S vaccination and SARS-CoV-2 variants. Produced via immunoSEQ multiplex PCR; TCRdb's table is partial and in-frame only. The profile shows 330,000 or so clones, about nine tenths of them singletons. The sample's treatment: 15 to 20 received Ad26.COV2.S at low or high dose, single or two shots; several received placebo; per-sample allocation not given. Samples analyzed were those drawn on day 63 after the first vaccine or placebo injection. Sequencing used peripheral blood, obtained in a trial of Ad26.COV2.S vaccine versus placebo. The receptors stem from a person aged 18 to 59 who received the Ad26.COV2.S COVID-19 vaccine or a placebo.

This clone was observed once. This chain joins TRBV6-5 and TRBJ2-1, with D possibly matching TRBD1 (6 bases). Per germline, CDR1 MNHEY and CDR2 SVGAGI. The CDR3 loop spans 13 amino acids. Trimming removed 2 bases at V and 5 bases at J, with 7 bases between. CDR3 bases: TGTGCCAGCAGTTACGGGACACACAATGAGCAGTTCTTC. Translation: CASSYGTHNEQFF.

The V gene is TRBV6-5, the J gene TRBJ2-7, with 9 bases fitting TRBD1. V gave up 5 bases and J gave up 6 bases; unmatched junction bases: 2. The CDR3 contains 12 residues. The V gene's germline CDR1 is MNHEY and CDR2 SVGAGI. The CDR3 here is CASSMDRGEQYF. The CDR3 DNA reads TGTGCCAGCAGTATGGACAGGGGCGAGCAGTACTTC.

This clone showed up just once. The genes are TRBV6-6 and TRBJ1-5, with D possibly TRBD1 on 5 matching bases. The V end was cut by 4 bases, the J end by 0 bases, with 7 bases between. CDR1 is MNHNY and CDR2 is SVGAGI in the germline V gene (reference sequence). This CDR3 is 14 amino acids long. The CDR3 nucleotides are TGTGCCAGCAGTTCCCAGGGTAGCAATCAGCCCCAGCATTTT. Its protein product is CASSSQGSNQPQHF.

The chain recombines TRBV20-1 with TRBJ1-2; 7 bases are a match to TRBD1. Germline trimming cut 6 bases from V and 0 bases from J; bases unmatched to any gene: 7. This CDR3 is 14 amino acids long. CDR1 and CDR2 (germline): DFQATT, SNEGSKA (reference sequence). In nucleotides, the CDR3 is TGCAGTGCAAGTAAGCAGGGGGCTAACTATGGCTACACCTTC. Translation: CSASKQGANYGYTF.

This rearrangement joins TRBV7-9 to TRBJ2-7, with TRBD2 matching 7 bases. CDR1 and CDR2 from the germline V gene are SEHNR and FQNEAQ (reference sequence). With 5 bases clipped from V and 6 bases from J, the junction kept 10 bases outside the gene matches. CDR3 length equals 14 residues. The CDR3: CASSIPGEGTEQYF. The CDR3 DNA follows: TGTGCCAGCAGCATCCCCGGGGAGGGCACCGAGCAGTACTTC.

This sequence joins TRBV7-2 and TRBJ2-2; D unclear. With 4 bases removed from V and 7 bases from J, the gap between germline ends came to 13 bases. The CDR3 contains 14 residues. The germline gives CDR1 SGHTA, CDR2 FQGNSA. The CDR3 region has the DNA TGTGCCAGCAGCTCCCGGGCGTTCGGCGGGGAGCTGTTTTTT. This codes for CASSSRAFGGELFF.

The chain links TRBV6-2 or TRBV6-3 to TRBJ2-5, with 8 nucleotides matching TRBD1. This CDR3 spans 17 amino acids. Germline loops: CDR1 MNHEY, CDR2 SVGEGT. The V segment lost 3 bases and the J segment 5 bases; nucleotides outside the gene matches: 14. Here the CDR3 DNA reads TGTGCCAGCAGTTATGGACAGGGTGCGGGGCCGTGGGAGACCCAGTACTTC. This translates into CASSYGQGAGPWETQYF.

The chain joins TRBV21-1 to TRBJ1-3; the table's D call, TRBD1, was not checked against the DNA. TRBV21-1 counts as a pseudogene. There are 16 residues in the CDR3. CDR3 coding DNA: TGTGCCAGCAGACCACGAACAGGGGGCGCGGGAAACACCATATATTTT. It is translated as CASRPRTGGAGNTIYF.

The chain combines TRBV19 with TRBJ1-6; D call uncertain. Germline V gene lookup returns CDR1 LNHDA and CDR2 SQIVND (reference sequence). Trimming removed 7 bases from V and 7 bases from J, with 14 bases in between. There are 14 residues in the CDR3. This CDR3 is CASKPDSRNSPLHF. The CDR3 DNA is TGTGCCAGTAAGCCTGATAGCAGGAATTCACCCCTCCACTTT.

The chain links TRBV7-2 to TRBJ2-3, with 7 bases lining up with TRBD2. Trimming removed 1 base from V and 2 bases from J; junction bases left unmatched: 3. From germline, CDR1 is SGHTA and CDR2 FQGNSA. This CDR3 region has 15 residues. The CDR3 here is CASSLGLAFTDTQYF. DNA for the CDR3: TGTGCCAGCAGCTTAGGACTAGCCTTCACAGATACGCAGTATTTT.

V and J are TRBV19 and TRBJ2-5, with 7 bases identical to TRBD1. In germline, CDR1 is LNHDA, CDR2 SQIVND (reference sequence). The J segment lost 2 bases and the V segment lost 3 bases, leaving 12 bases of the junction unmatched. This CDR3 comprises 17 residues. The CDR3 sequence: CASSMGQLWSTQETQYF. The CDR3 region has the DNA TGTGCCAGTAGTATGGGACAGCTCTGGTCCACGCAAGAGACCCAGTACTTC.

This sequence joins TRBV5-1 and TRBJ1-2; TRBD1 is a possible D gene (6 bases). Germline loops: CDR1 SGHRS, CDR2 YFSETQ. The V end lost 4 bases, the J end lost 3 bases, and 13 bases lay between the germline ends. The CDR3 contains 14 residues. The DNA for the CDR3 is TGCGCCAGCAGCGACCGAGGGGGAGACTATGGCTACACCTTC. Translated, it gives CASSDRGGDYGYTF.

This clone was counted only a few times. The chain carries TRBV18 and TRBJ1-1, with unresolved D. Trimming removed 5 bases at V and 5 bases at J, with 9 bases between. Germline loops: CDR1 KGHSH, CDR2 LQKENI. The CDR3 has 12 amino acids. CDR3 protein: CASSITRTEAFF. CDR3 in DNA: TGTGCCAGCTCAATCACGAGGACTGAAGCTTTCTTT.

The chain employs TRBV2 and TRBJ1-1; D unresolved. CDR3 length: 15 amino acids. V was pared by 4 bases and J by 4 bases, with 16 bases between. From germline, CDR1 is SNHLY and CDR2 FYNNEI. The CDR3 DNA reads TGTGCCAGCAGTGGTTGGGCTTCCCCCACCACTGAAGCTTTCTTT. Amino acids: CASSGWASPTTEAFF.

The V call is TRBV11-2, the J call TRBJ1-4; no clear D gene. V lost 1 base, J lost 6 bases, and 12 bases lay in between. The CDR3 has 15 amino acids. Germline loops: CDR1 SGHAT, CDR2 FQNNGV. CDR3 loop: CASSLVWSRDEKLFF. In DNA, the CDR3 is TGTGCCAGCAGCTTAGTTTGGTCGAGGGATGAAAAACTGTTTTTT.

In its sample, this clone was seen a few times. The V call is TRBV10-3, the J call TRBJ2-2; D is uncertain. Germline V CDR1 and CDR2: ENHRY, SYGVKD. Trimming shortened V by 8 bases and J by 7 bases, and 8 bases separated the two germline ends. The CDR3 spans 11 residues. CDR3 sequence (DNA): TGTGCCATCTCTCCTTTCGGGGAGCTGTTTTTT. Its protein product is CAISPFGELFF.

This chain uses TRBV5-1 with TRBJ2-1; the D is unclear. Germline V lookup: CDR1 SGHRS, CDR2 YFSETQ. The CDR3 loop spans 14 amino acids. V lost 0 bases, J lost 9 bases, and 13 bases lay in between. CDR3: CASSLAGAQSEQFF. CDR3 nucleotide sequence: TGCGCCAGCAGCTTGGCTGGCGCCCAGTCTGAGCAGTTCTTC.

The genes are TRBV10-3 and TRBJ1-2; D not certain. The germline CDR1 and CDR2 sequences are ENHRY and SYGVKD. V shed 10 bases and J shed 3 bases, with 9 bases lying between them. The CDR3 is 11 amino acids. As DNA, the CDR3 is TGTGCCACCTCTGAGCACTATGGCTACACCTTC. It codes for CATSEHYGYTF.

The chain employs TRBV7-2 and TRBJ2-1; D is uncertain. Looked up from germline, CDR1 is SGHTA and CDR2 is FQGNSA. This CDR3 is 12 amino acids long. Trimming cost V 3 bases and J 0 bases, with 0 bases left between them. The CDR3 region has the DNA TGTGCCAGCAGCTTCTCCTACAATGAGCAGTTCTTC. Translation gives CASSFSYNEQFF.

The V gene is TRBV6-2 or TRBV6-3, the J gene TRBJ2-4; the D gene is possibly TRBD2 (6 bases). V was shortened by 6 bases and J by 0 bases, with 15 bases between the two germline ends. Germline CDR1 and CDR2: MNHEY and SVGEGT. The CDR3 has 16 residues. The CDR3 sequence: CASRPPGALAKNIQYF. CDR3 DNA sequence: TGTGCCAGCAGACCTCCGGGAGCGCTAGCCAAAAACATTCAGTACTTC.

This rearrangement joins TRBV5-4 to TRBJ2-3; D unclear. This CDR3 comprises 17 residues. Trimming took 3 bases from V and 1 from J, leaving 18 bases between them. From germline, CDR1 is SGHNT and CDR2 YYREEE (reference sequence). CDR3 residues: CASSSDEARTGTDTQYF. In DNA form, the CDR3 reads TGTGCCAGCAGCTCGGATGAGGCCCGGACCGGCACAGATACGCAGTATTTT.

The chain employs TRBV10-3 and TRBJ2-7; 7 bases fit TRBD1. The V gene's germline CDR1 is ENHRY and CDR2 SYGVKD. The CDR3 runs 12 residues. V was pared by 2 bases and J by 8 bases, with 3 bases of the junction left unmatched. The CDR3 sequence is CAISEEGAQQYF. The CDR3 DNA sequence: TGTGCCATCAGTGAGGAGGGGGCACAGCAGTACTTC.

Remarks on this clone: This same CDR3 is encoded by further DNA sequences in the sample. The chain is built from TRBV7-8 and TRBJ2-5; the D is unclear. CDR1 is SGHVS, CDR2 FQNEAQ, per germline. There are 12 residues in the CDR3. Between the trimmed V and J ends, which lost 1 base and 4 bases, there was a span of 4 bases. Here the CDR3 reads CASSLERETQYF. CDR3 coding DNA: TGTGCCAGCAGCTTAGAGAGAGAGACCCAGTACTTC.

This clone was picked up one time. The chain links TRBV7-8 to TRBJ1-1; the match to TRBD1 covers 8 bases. The V gene end was trimmed by 5 bases and the J gene end by 7 bases; junction bases not matched to a gene: 6. This CDR3 region has 13 residues. Germline CDR1 is SGHVS and CDR2 is FQNEAQ. The CDR3 nucleotides are TGTGCCAGCAGCAAAAGACAGGGGAGTGAAGCTTTCTTT. It specifies CASSKRQGSEAFF.

This clone was found once. The rearrangement uses TRBV12-3 or TRBV12-4 and TRBJ1-1; 7 positions agree with TRBD1. This CDR3 comprises 13 residues. After removal of 1 base from V and 10 bases from J, the junction contained 6 bases not matched to a gene. The CDR3 region is CASSLVTGNGAFF. The CDR3 DNA is TGTGCCAGCAGTTTAGTGACAGGGAATGGAGCTTTCTTT.

V usage is TRBV2 and J usage is TRBJ1-4; D possibly corresponds to TRBD1 (5 bases). Trimming shortened V by 7 bases and J by 8 bases, and 20 bases separated the two germline ends. CDR3 length: 15 residues. Germline lookup yields CDR1 SNHLY and CDR2 FYNNEI. DNA for the CDR3: TGTGCCAGCACCGGGCTGTCCAGGGAGGGAGAAAAACTGTTTTTT. Encoded protein: CASTGLSREGEKLFF. The full variable domain, in which reference TRBV2 and TRBJ1-4 provide the parts outside the CDR3, is EPEVTQTPSHQVTQMGQEVILRCVPISNHLYFYWYRQILGQKVEFLVSFYNNEISEKSEIFDDQFSVERPDGSNFTLKIRSTKLEDSAMYFCASTGLSREGEKLFFGSGTQLSVL.

This chain links TRBV6-2 or TRBV6-3 with TRBJ1-2; D not resolved. With 5 bases removed from V and 5 bases from J, the gap between germline ends came to 12 bases. The CDR3 is 13 residues long. The germline V gene encodes CDR1 MNHEY and CDR2 SVGEGT. The CDR3 DNA follows: TGTGCCAGCAGTCGAACAGACCTATATGGCTACACCTTC. This sequence encodes CASSRTDLYGYTF.